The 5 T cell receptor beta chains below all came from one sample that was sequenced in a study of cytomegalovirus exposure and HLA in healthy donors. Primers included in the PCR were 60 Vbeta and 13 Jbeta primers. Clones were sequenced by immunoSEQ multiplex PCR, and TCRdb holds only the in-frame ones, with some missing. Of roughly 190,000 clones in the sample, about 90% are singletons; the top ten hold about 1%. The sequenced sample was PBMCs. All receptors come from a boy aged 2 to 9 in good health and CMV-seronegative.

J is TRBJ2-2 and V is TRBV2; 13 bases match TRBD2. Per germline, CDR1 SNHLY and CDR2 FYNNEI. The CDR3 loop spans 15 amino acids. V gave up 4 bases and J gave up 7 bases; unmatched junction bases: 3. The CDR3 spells CASSGRTSGSGELFF. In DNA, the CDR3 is TGTGCCAGCAGTGGAAGGACTAGCGGGAGCGGGGAGCTGTTTTTT.

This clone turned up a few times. The CDR3 is CASSEGGDLNEQYF. The CDR3, as DNA: TGTGCCAGCAGTGAAGGGGGCGATCTAAACGAGCAGTACTTC. V is TRBV2 and J is TRBJ2-7, with a possible D match to TRBD1 (5 bases). The length of the CDR3 is 14 residues. The V gene lost 1 base and the J gene lost 5 bases, with 12 bases spanning the gap. Per germline, CDR1 SNHLY and CDR2 FYNNEI.

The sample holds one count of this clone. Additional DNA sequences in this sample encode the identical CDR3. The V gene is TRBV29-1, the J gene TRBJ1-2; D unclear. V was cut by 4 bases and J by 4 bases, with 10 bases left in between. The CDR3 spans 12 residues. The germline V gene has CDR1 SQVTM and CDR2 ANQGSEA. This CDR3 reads CSVVGGTYGYTF. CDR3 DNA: TGCAGCGTTGTCGGCGGAACCTATGGCTACACCTTC.

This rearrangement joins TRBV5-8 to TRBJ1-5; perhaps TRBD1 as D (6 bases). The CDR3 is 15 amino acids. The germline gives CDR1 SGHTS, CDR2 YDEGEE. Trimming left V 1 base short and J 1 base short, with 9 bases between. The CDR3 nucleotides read TGTGCCAGCAGCTTGACAGGGAAGAGCAATCAGCCCCAGCATTTT. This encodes CASSLTGKSNQPQHF.

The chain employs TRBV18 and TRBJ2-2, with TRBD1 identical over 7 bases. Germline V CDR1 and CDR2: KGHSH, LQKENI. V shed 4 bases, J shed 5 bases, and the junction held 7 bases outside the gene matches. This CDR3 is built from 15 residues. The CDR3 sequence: CASSLKQTGTGELFF. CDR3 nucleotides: TGTGCCAGCTCACTTAAACAGACAGGGACCGGGGAGCTGTTTTTT.